This is a list of T cell receptor beta chains from one sample in a study of T-cell reconstitution after alpha-beta-depleted transplantation in children. Each CDR3 protein is one row after TCRdb ran MiXCR on the PCR reads. The sample has some 87,000 distinct CDR3 sequences; roughly a sixth are singletons. The sample consisted of PBMCs, mostly from graft donor cells, taken 180 days after TCRalphabeta/CD19-depleted stem cell transplant. These receptors all stem from a male patient between 2 and 15 years old who had a stem cell transplant for acute lymphoblastic leukemia, so the T cells may come from the graft donor. CDR3s include the opening cysteine and the closing phenylalanine or tryptophan. A D gene is named only where the DNA matches it firmly.

j_call d_call cdr3_length v_call cdr3_aa
TRBJ2-5 - 17 TRBV7-8 CASSLFLRMGNQETQYF
TRBJ2-1 - 13 TRBV12-3/TRBV12-4 CASSLASIHEQFF
TRBJ1-1 - 15 TRBV7-9 CASSLRDTKDTEAFF
TRBJ2-3 - 12 TRBV18 CASSPAGDTQYF
TRBJ2-2 TRBD1 16 TRBV2 CASRDLGTGGTGELFF
TRBJ1-4 TRBD1 12 TRBV29-1 CSVSGGPEKLFF
TRBJ2-2 - 13 TRBV9 CASSVVWTGELFF
TRBJ2-7 - 12 TRBV3-1 CASSQANYEQYF
TRBJ1-2 TRBD1 16 TRBV29-1 CSVEVGQGLGAQGYTF
TRBJ2-1 - 15 TRBV4-2 CASSQGGSSYNEQFF
TRBJ1-2 TRBD1 13 TRBV7-8 CASSLRTGGGYTF
TRBJ2-4 - 16 TRBV7-2 CASSLEGGQAKNIQYF
TRBJ2-7 TRBD1 15 TRBV5-1 CASSWGTGRNYEQYF
TRBJ1-1 TRBD1 13 TRBV29-1 CSVGGGQGREAFF
TRBJ1-5 - 14 TRBV6-1 CASRERLYGQPQHF
TRBJ2-1 TRBD1 16 TRBV18 CASSLLPGQDTNEQFF
TRBJ2-1 TRBD1 13 TRBV28 CASSAGTANEQFF
TRBJ1-2 - 13 TRBV2 CASSERQVYGYTF
TRBJ2-7 - 14 TRBV6-2/TRBV6-3 CASSYSGTTYEQYF
TRBJ1-2 - 14 TRBV28 CASSLPYRNYGYTF
TRBJ1-2 - 14 TRBV24-1 CATRSTGKNYGYTF
TRBJ1-3 - 13 TRBV7-9 CASSLEVGNTIYF
TRBJ2-5 - 14 TRBV5-5 CASSLIQGRETQYF
TRBJ1-3 - 16 TRBV5-1 CASTTRGPGSGNTIYF
TRBJ1-2 - 13 TRBV12-3/TRBV12-4 CASSAVIDVGYTF
TRBJ2-6 TRBD1 17 TRBV20-1 CSASRDSPHSGANVLTF
TRBJ2-1 TRBD1 16 TRBV12-3/TRBV12-4 CASSPRDRGSGNEQFF
TRBJ2-3 - 16 TRBV7-6 CASSLVGGDSTDTQYF
TRBJ1-4 TRBD1 14 TRBV12-3/TRBV12-4 CASSSDRANEKLFF
TRBJ2-1 TRBD2 15 TRBV12-3/TRBV12-4 CASTLLAGGRGEQFF
TRBJ2-7 TRBD1 15 TRBV5-6 CASSPKGQGAYEQYF
TRBJ2-1 - 16 TRBV9 CASSLRHRFGYNEQFF
TRBJ2-7 - 15 TRBV20-1 CSARAATRRDYEQYF